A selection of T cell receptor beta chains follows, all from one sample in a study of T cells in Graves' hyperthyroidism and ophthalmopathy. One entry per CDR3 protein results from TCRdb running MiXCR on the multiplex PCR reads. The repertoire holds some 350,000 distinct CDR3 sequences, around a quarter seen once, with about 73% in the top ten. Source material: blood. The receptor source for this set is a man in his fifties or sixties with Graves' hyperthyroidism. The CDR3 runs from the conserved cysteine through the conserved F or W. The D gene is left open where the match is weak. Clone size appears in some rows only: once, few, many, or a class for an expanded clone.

CDR3 DNA: TGTGCCAGCAGTTCGGGACAGGGGCGGGGCTACACCTTC
CDR3 protein: CASSSGQGRGYTF
D gene: TRBD1
V gene: TRBV6-1
clone size: few
J gene: TRBJ1-2

CDR3 DNA: TGCGCCAGCACCGGGGACAGGGGGAACACTGAAGCTTTCTTT
CDR3 protein: CASTGDRGNTEAFF
D gene: TRBD1
V gene: TRBV10-2
clone size: few
J gene: TRBJ1-1

CDR3 DNA: TGTGCCAGCAGTTTAAGGGGGGGTCCCACAGATACGCAGTATTTT
CDR3 protein: CASSLRGGPTDTQYF
D gene: NA
V gene: TRBV12-3/TRBV12-4
clone size: NA
J gene: TRBJ2-3

CDR3 DNA: TGTGCCAGCAGCTCACAACAGATTAACACTGAAGCTTTCTTT
CDR3 protein: CASSSQQINTEAFF
D gene: NA
V gene: TRBV7-2
clone size: NA
J gene: TRBJ1-1

CDR3 DNA: TGTGCCAGCAGTTACATGGGCGGGCCGGGCACAGATACGCAGTATTTT
CDR3 protein: CASSYMGGPGTDTQYF
D gene: NA
V gene: TRBV6-5
clone size: few
J gene: TRBJ2-3

CDR3 DNA: TGTGCCAGCAGGCAAACTACAGGTTCGAACACCGGGGAGCTGTTTTTT
CDR3 protein: CASRQTTGSNTGELFF
D gene: NA
V gene: TRBV11-2
clone size: NA
J gene: TRBJ2-2

CDR3 DNA: TGTGCCAGCAGCTTGGAGACTAGCTACAATGAGCAGTTCTTC
CDR3 protein: CASSLETSYNEQFF
D gene: NA
V gene: TRBV5-4
clone size: NA
J gene: TRBJ2-1

CDR3 DNA: TGTGCCGTCCGACGAGGCGGGGGGGCATCCGATACGCAGTATTTT
CDR3 protein: CAVRRGGGASDTQYF
D gene: TRBD2
V gene: TRBV10-3
clone size: NA
J gene: TRBJ2-3

CDR3 DNA: TGTGCCAGTAGAAGGGACAGGGAGGGGAACACCATATATTTT
CDR3 protein: CASRRDREGNTIYF
D gene: TRBD1
V gene: TRBV19
clone size: NA
J gene: TRBJ1-3

CDR3 DNA: TGTGCCAGCATGTGGGGGACCGTTAACCGGGGCGAGCAGTACTTC
CDR3 protein: CASMWGTVNRGEQYF
D gene: NA
V gene: TRBV28
clone size: many
J gene: TRBJ2-7

CDR3 DNA: TGTGCCACCTCCCGCTGGGGGACAGGGGACACCGGGGAGCTGTTTTTT
CDR3 protein: CATSRWGTGDTGELFF
D gene: TRBD1
V gene: TRBV24-1
clone size: many
J gene: TRBJ2-2

CDR3 DNA: TGTGCCAGCAGCCCGCGGCTAGCGGGAGAGTACAATGAGCAGTTCTTC
CDR3 protein: CASSPRLAGEYNEQFF
D gene: TRBD2
V gene: TRBV7-9
clone size: few
J gene: TRBJ2-1

CDR3 DNA: TGTGCCAGCAGACTCGTGGGACTAGCGGATTACGAGCAGTACTTC
CDR3 protein: CASRLVGLADYEQYF
D gene: TRBD2
V gene: TRBV6-2/TRBV6-3
clone size: NA
J gene: TRBJ2-7

CDR3 DNA: TGTGCCATCAGTGAGCCTCGACAGCCCCAGCATTTT
CDR3 protein: CAISEPRQPQHF
D gene: NA
V gene: TRBV10-3
clone size: few
J gene: TRBJ1-5

CDR3 DNA: TGTGCCATCAGTCTCGGGGACAATGAGCAGTTCTTC
CDR3 protein: CAISLGDNEQFF
D gene: NA
V gene: TRBV7-3
clone size: NA
J gene: TRBJ2-1

CDR3 DNA: TGTGCCAGCAGTTACGGTAGCGGGAGAGGGGGGAAGCAGTTCTTC
CDR3 protein: CASSYGSGRGGKQFF
D gene: TRBD2
V gene: TRBV6-2/TRBV6-3
clone size: few
J gene: TRBJ2-1

CDR3 DNA: TGTGCCAGTGGGGACAGGGGGCCCACCGGGGAGCTGTTTTTT
CDR3 protein: CASGDRGPTGELFF
D gene: TRBD1
V gene: TRBV19
clone size: NA
J gene: TRBJ2-2

CDR3 DNA: TGTGCCAGCAGTTACTCGCCGGGACAGTACAATGAGCAGTTCTTC
CDR3 protein: CASSYSPGQYNEQFF
D gene: TRBD1
V gene: TRBV6-5
clone size: NA
J gene: TRBJ2-1

CDR3 DNA: TGTGCCAGCAGCACTCCACTAGCGGGGGACACCCCCGGGTACGAGCAGTACTTC
CDR3 protein: CASSTPLAGDTPGYEQYF
D gene: TRBD2
V gene: TRBV7-8
clone size: few
J gene: TRBJ2-7

CDR3 DNA: TGCGCCAGCAGTGGTTCCCCTATCCACAGGGATGAGACCCAGTACTTC
CDR3 protein: CASSGSPIHRDETQYF
D gene: NA
V gene: TRBV10-2
clone size: few
J gene: TRBJ2-5

CDR3 DNA: TGTGCCAGCAGTCACCACAGGGCGTCGGCAGATACGCAGTATTTT
CDR3 protein: CASSHHRASADTQYF
D gene: NA
V gene: TRBV11-2
clone size: NA
J gene: TRBJ2-3

CDR3 DNA: TGTGCCAGCAGTGTAGCGGGAGAGGCCTACGAGCAGTACTTC
CDR3 protein: CASSVAGEAYEQYF
D gene: TRBD2
V gene: TRBV28
clone size: many
J gene: TRBJ2-7

CDR3 DNA: TGTGCCAGCGGCGTAGCCGAGGATACGCAGTATTTT
CDR3 protein: CASGVAEDTQYF
D gene: NA
V gene: TRBV9
clone size: NA
J gene: TRBJ2-3

CDR3 DNA: TGTGCCAGCAGCCAAGATTCAGGGTCTAGCACAGATACGCAGTATTTT
CDR3 protein: CASSQDSGSSTDTQYF
D gene: NA
V gene: TRBV3-1
clone size: NA
J gene: TRBJ2-3

CDR3 DNA: TGTGCCAGCATAAGGCAGGGGAGGGACTACGAGCAGTACTTC
CDR3 protein: CASIRQGRDYEQYF
D gene: NA
V gene: TRBV28
clone size: NA
J gene: TRBJ2-7

CDR3 DNA: TGTGCCAGCAGTTCGGCGACTAGCGGGAGATTATTAGCCAAAAACATTCAGTACTTC
CDR3 protein: CASSSATSGRLLAKNIQYF
D gene: TRBD2
V gene: TRBV27
clone size: NA
J gene: TRBJ2-4

CDR3 DNA: TGTGCCAGCAGTTTAATTCTTGGGGGAAGCACAGATACGCAGTATTTT
CDR3 protein: CASSLILGGSTDTQYF
D gene: NA
V gene: TRBV28
clone size: many
J gene: TRBJ2-3

CDR3 DNA: TGCAGCGTTCAAACCAGAAAGGGACTAGCGGGCAATGAGCAGTTCTTC
CDR3 protein: CSVQTRKGLAGNEQFF
D gene: TRBD2
V gene: TRBV29-1
clone size: NA
J gene: TRBJ2-1

CDR3 DNA: TGCAGTGGAAATAATGACAGGGCCACTGAAGCTTTCTTT
CDR3 protein: CSGNNDRATEAFF
D gene: TRBD1
V gene: TRBV29-1
clone size: NA
J gene: TRBJ1-1

CDR3 DNA: TGTGCCAGCAGAGGGACCCGCCAAAAGACCCAGTACTTC
CDR3 protein: CASRGTRQKTQYF
D gene: NA
V gene: TRBV2
clone size: NA
J gene: TRBJ2-5

CDR3 DNA: TGCAGCGTAGATGGGACAGGGGATTCCTACGAGCAGTACTTC
CDR3 protein: CSVDGTGDSYEQYF
D gene: TRBD1
V gene: TRBV29-1
clone size: NA
J gene: TRBJ2-7

CDR3 DNA: TGTGCCAGCAGTGGGACAGGGAACTATGGCTACACCTTC
CDR3 protein: CASSGTGNYGYTF
D gene: TRBD1
V gene: TRBV6-1
clone size: many
J gene: TRBJ1-2

CDR3 DNA: TGTGCCAGCAGCTTGGTAGGGACAGGGGGCTACGAGCAGTACTTC
CDR3 protein: CASSLVGTGGYEQYF
D gene: TRBD1
V gene: TRBV5-8
clone size: NA
J gene: TRBJ2-7

CDR3 DNA: TGTGCCAGCAGCTGGGACAGAGGGAACACTGAAGCTTTCTTT
CDR3 protein: CASSWDRGNTEAFF
D gene: TRBD1
V gene: TRBV2
clone size: many
J gene: TRBJ1-1

CDR3 DNA: TGTGCCAGCAGCTTATGGGCGAGCAATGAGCAGTTCTTC
CDR3 protein: CASSLWASNEQFF
D gene: NA
V gene: TRBV7-2
clone size: many
J gene: TRBJ2-1

CDR3 DNA: TGCGCCAGCCGCCGTGGACAGGGGAACACCGGGGAGCTGTTTTTT
CDR3 protein: CASRRGQGNTGELFF
D gene: TRBD1
V gene: TRBV5-1
clone size: NA
J gene: TRBJ2-2

CDR3 DNA: TGTGCTAGCCGCCGTGAGACAGGGAGTGAAGCTTTCTTT
CDR3 protein: CASRRETGSEAFF
D gene: TRBD1
V gene: TRBV12-5
clone size: few
J gene: TRBJ1-1

CDR3 DNA: TGTGCCAGCAGCTTGGACAGGGACCGTACCGAGCAGTACTTC
CDR3 protein: CASSLDRDRTEQYF
D gene: TRBD1
V gene: TRBV12-3/TRBV12-4
clone size: once
J gene: TRBJ2-7

CDR3 DNA: TGCGCCAGCAGCCCCGGGGGACTAGAAGTTTACGAGCAGTACTTC
CDR3 protein: CASSPGGLEVYEQYF
D gene: TRBD2
V gene: TRBV5-1
clone size: many
J gene: TRBJ2-7

CDR3 DNA: TGTGCCAGCAGTCCCCTCTCGGGAGGGCCATATCAAGAGACCCAGTACTTC
CDR3 protein: CASSPLSGGPYQETQYF
D gene: TRBD2
V gene: TRBV28
clone size: once
J gene: TRBJ2-5